Each of the 30 T cell receptor beta chains below was sequenced from the same sample in a study of blood T cell repertoires in COVID-19. Repertoires were generated with immunoSEQ multiplex PCR, while TCRdb's copy carries only in-frame clones and drops some. Altogether about 59,000 clones are present, approximately 79% being singletons, with the ten largest covering roughly 3%. The sequencing sample was made of peripheral blood. These receptors all come from a man between 60 and 75 years old with acute or convalescent COVID-19.

CDR3 coding DNA: TGTGCCAGCAGGGGAGGGACAGGGGGAATCGCCTATGGCTACACCTTC. Protein product: CASRGGTGGIAYGYTF. The V call is TRBV28, the J call TRBJ1-2; 11 bases map to TRBD1. This CDR3 has 16 residues. The germline V gene encodes CDR1 MDHEN and CDR2 SYDVKM. Trimming removed 6 bases from V and 4 bases from J; junction bases left unmatched: 10.

The chain carries TRBV27 and TRBJ1-4, with D tentatively TRBD1 (6 bases). Trimming took off 6 bases at V and 5 bases at J, with 16 bases between the two ends. The germline V gene has CDR1 MNHEY and CDR2 SMNVEV (reference sequence). This CDR3 spans 15 amino acids. The CDR3 loop is CASSQMDSGNEKLFF. CDR3 DNA: TGTGCCAGCAGCCAAATGGACAGTGGGAATGAAAAACTGTTTTTT.

The J gene is TRBJ1-5, the V gene TRBV18, with D maybe TRBD1 (5 bases). The germline V gene has CDR1 KGHSH and CDR2 LQKENI. Trimming took 5 bases from V and 0 from J, leaving 8 bases between them. The CDR3 sequence is 14 residues long. CDR3 in DNA: TGTGCCAGCTCAGCAGGGTATAGCAATCAGCCCCAGCATTTT. Translation gives CASSAGYSNQPQHF.

This clone was detected once. V and J are TRBV5-1 and TRBJ2-2, with TRBD2 matching over 12 bases. V lost 0 bases to trimming and J lost 6 bases; unmatched junction nucleotides: 3. Looked up from germline, CDR1 is SGHRS and CDR2 is YFSETQ. This CDR3 is 16 amino acids long. The CDR3 DNA reads TGCGCCAGCAGCTTGGTGGCTAGCGGGAGGGCCGGGGAGCTGTTTTTT. Protein product: CASSLVASGRAGELFF. The entire variable domain, with the rest obtained from reference TRBV5-1 and TRBJ2-2, is as follows: KAGVTQTPRYLIKTRGQQVTLSCSPISGHRSVSWYQQTPGQGLQFLFEYFSETQRNKGNFPGRFSGRQFSNSRSEMNVSTLELGDSALYLCASSLVASGRAGELFFGEGSRLTVL.

CDR3 protein: CASSLTSGSLGDTQYF. The CDR3 bases are TGTGCCAGCAGTTTGACTAGCGGCAGCTTAGGGGATACGCAGTATTTT. The V gene is TRBV6-5, the J gene TRBJ2-3; TRBD2 matches at 9 bases. The germline CDR1 and CDR2 sequences are MNHEY and SVGAGI. V shed 4 bases, J shed 6 bases, and the junction held 11 bases outside the gene matches. The CDR3 runs 16 residues.

This clone has only one observation. The chain is built from TRBV2 and TRBJ1-5, with no clear D. Germline V gene sequence: CDR1 SNHLY, CDR2 FYNNEI. Trimming took off 4 bases at V and 2 bases at J, with 9 bases between the two ends. The CDR3 has 14 residues. The CDR3 bases are TGTGCCAGCAGTGGAGGGAGAGGCAATCAGCCCCAGCATTTT. Its protein is CASSGGRGNQPQHF.

V is TRBV3-1 (or the pseudogene TRBV3-2) and J is TRBJ2-7; D not certain. The germline CDR1 and CDR2 sequences are LGHDT and YNNKEL (reference sequence). CDR3 length equals 12 residues. Trimming took off 1 base at V and 6 bases at J, with 7 bases between the two ends. Here the CDR3 reads CASSQVVGEQYF. The CDR3 DNA sequence: TGTGCCAGCAGCCAAGTCGTCGGCGAGCAGTACTTC.

V and J are TRBV5-5 and TRBJ2-3; D gene uncertain. V was clipped by 0 bases and J by 2 bases, with 10 bases between them. Germline assignment: CDR1 SGHKS and CDR2 YYEKEE (reference sequence). The CDR3 has 15 amino acids. CDR3 sequence: CASSLEWATTDTQYF. The CDR3 coding sequence is TGTGCCAGCAGCTTGGAGTGGGCTACCACAGATACGCAGTATTTT.

This clone was seen a handful of times. CDR3 region: CSAGATSRAFF. For the CDR3, the DNA is TGCAGTGCTGGGGCCACTTCTAGGGCTTTCTTT. The rearrangement uses TRBV20-1 and TRBJ1-1; D is possibly TRBD1 (5 bases). The germline V gene encodes CDR1 DFQATT and CDR2 SNEGSKA (reference sequence). The V and J ends lost 5 bases and 11 bases respectively, with 15 bases between them. The CDR3 length is 11 residues.

V usage is TRBV5-1 and J usage is TRBJ2-5; TRBD1 matches 7 bases. The germline CDR1 and CDR2 sequences are SGHRS and YFSETQ. This CDR3 region has 13 residues. The V and J ends lost 8 bases and 2 bases, in that order; junction bases with no gene match: 6. DNA for the CDR3: TGCGCCAGTAGGGGGCTCCCACAAGAGACCCAGTACTTC. This gives the protein CASRGLPQETQYF.

This clone has only one observation. The J gene is TRBJ2-1, the V gene TRBV7-3; 13 positions match TRBD2. V shed 4 bases, J shed 4 bases, and the junction held 10 bases outside the gene matches. Germline V gene data show CDR1 as SGHTA and CDR2 as FQGTGA. CDR3 length: 18 residues. CDR3 region: CASSSGLAGSRVYNEQFF. The CDR3 DNA reads TGTGCCAGCAGCTCGGGACTAGCGGGGTCCCGAGTTTACAATGAGCAGTTCTTC.

V and J are TRBV30 and TRBJ2-1, with D hard to call. The CDR3 has 14 residues. The germline V gene encodes CDR1 GTSNPN and CDR2 SVGIG (reference sequence). V gave up 0 bases and J gave up 3 bases, with 9 bases separating them. The CDR3 here is CAWSVLVNYNEQFF. The CDR3 nucleotides are TGTGCCTGGAGTGTCTTAGTAAACTACAATGAGCAGTTCTTC.

V is TRBV27 and J is TRBJ2-5; tentatively, D is TRBD1 (6 bases). In germline, CDR1 is MNHEY, CDR2 SMNVEV (reference sequence). Trimming took off 8 bases at V and 5 bases at J, with 15 bases between the two ends. This CDR3 contains 13 residues. CDR3 in DNA: TGTGCCAGCTCCAGGGGAGTACGCGAGACCCAGTACTTC. It codes for CASSRGVRETQYF.

V usage is TRBV6-2 or TRBV6-3 and J usage is TRBJ2-3; 7 nucleotides line up with TRBD2. Germline CDR1 MNHEY, CDR2 SVGEGT. The CDR3 has 14 residues. With 4 bases clipped from V and 6 bases from J, the junction kept 7 bases outside the gene matches. The CDR3 is CASSWGRGKDTQYF. The CDR3 DNA is TGTGCCAGCAGTTGGGGGAGGGGCAAGGATACGCAGTATTTT.

This chain connects TRBV6-5 to TRBJ2-1; a weak D match, TRBD1 (5 bases). The CDR3 is made up of 13 amino acids. In germline, CDR1 is MNHEY, CDR2 SVGAGI. Trimming left V 2 bases short and J 5 bases short, with 7 bases between. DNA for the CDR3: TGTGCCAGCAGTTACCAGGGTCACAATGAGCAGTTCTTC. Protein product: CASSYQGHNEQFF.

The sample holds a few counts of this clone. CDR3 loop: CASSGRGYEQYF. In nucleotides, the CDR3 is TGTGCCAGCAGCGGCAGGGGCTACGAGCAGTACTTC. V and J are TRBV13 and TRBJ2-7; weak D call: TRBD1 (6 bases). V lost 5 bases to trimming and J lost 3 bases, with 8 bases between them. Germline-derived CDR1 and CDR2 are PRHDT and FYEKMQ (reference sequence). The CDR3 extends over 12 amino acids.

The chain employs TRBV11-1 and TRBJ1-2; 7 nucleotides agree with TRBD1. J was trimmed by 5 bases and V by 5 bases; bases with no gene match: 11. This CDR3 is 15 amino acids long. Germline loops: CDR1 SGHAT, CDR2 FQDESV (reference sequence). The CDR3 DNA sequence: TGTGCCAGCAGCCCGACAGGGTCTGGGTGGTATGGCTACACCTTC. This sequence encodes CASSPTGSGWYGYTF.

The chain links TRBV19 to TRBJ2-2; a possible D gene is TRBD2 (6 bases). Trimming removed 2 bases from V and 8 bases from J, with 9 bases in between. Germline loops: CDR1 LNHDA, CDR2 SQIVND (reference sequence). The length of the CDR3 is 13 residues. The CDR3 DNA reads TGTGCCAGTAGTATAATCCGGGAGGGGGAGCTGTTTTTT. This gives the protein CASSIIREGELFF.

The sample holds a few counts of this clone. This rearrangement joins TRBV28 to TRBJ2-7; D call uncertain. This CDR3 region has 16 residues. With 3 bases removed from V and 5 bases from J, the gap between germline ends came to 20 bases. CDR1 is MDHEN, CDR2 SYDVKM, per germline. The chain's CDR3 is CASSFSTGRKYHEQYF. The CDR3 DNA reads as TGTGCCAGCAGTTTCTCCACGGGTCGGAAGTACCACGAGCAGTACTTC.

This clone turned up a few times. V and J are TRBV25-1 and TRBJ1-4; a possible D gene is TRBD1 (5 bases). CDR3 length equals 14 residues. The germline gives CDR1 MGHDK, CDR2 SYGVNS. Deletions cut 4 bases from V and 6 bases from J, with 12 bases between. CDR3 DNA sequence: TGTGCCAGCAGTGGATCAGGGATTTATGAAAAACTGTTTTTT. Residues: CASSGSGIYEKLFF.

A single count supports this clone. The chain uses TRBV27 and TRBJ2-5, with D possibly being TRBD2 (5 bases). Between the trimmed V and J ends, which lost 5 bases and 2 bases, there was a span of 6 bases. Germline CDR1 MNHEY, CDR2 SMNVEV (reference sequence). This CDR3 is 12 amino acids long. DNA of the CDR3: TGTGCCAGCAGTCGAGGGCAAGAGACCCAGTACTTC. This translates into CASSRGQETQYF.

This clone has just one count. This chain uses TRBV28 with TRBJ2-1; D is perhaps TRBD2 (6 bases). This CDR3 is 16 amino acids long. Germline loops: CDR1 MDHEN, CDR2 SYDVKM. Trimming took 4 bases from V and 0 from J, leaving 13 bases between them. CDR3 sequence reads: CASSYPSESSYNEQFF. As DNA, the CDR3 is TGTGCCAGCAGTTATCCTAGCGAGAGCTCCTACAATGAGCAGTTCTTC.

The V call is TRBV18, the J call TRBJ2-7; D uncertain. This CDR3 has 14 residues. Germline V gives CDR1 KGHSH, CDR2 LQKENI. V dropped 3 bases and J dropped 5 bases, with 14 bases sitting between them. Here the CDR3 DNA reads TGTGCCAGCTCACCCCCCTGGGCGAGCAACGAGCAGTACTTC. It translates to CASSPPWASNEQYF.

The gene calls are TRBV29-1 and TRBJ2-6; D possibly corresponds to TRBD2 (5 bases). This CDR3 has 16 residues. The V end was cut by 4 bases, the J end by 1 base, with 14 bases between. Germline CDR1 reads SQVTM; CDR2 reads ANQGSEA. Here the CDR3 reads CSVGRSSGSGANVLTF. The CDR3 nucleotides read TGCAGCGTTGGAAGGAGCTCGGGGTCTGGGGCCAACGTCCTGACTTTC.

The chain links TRBV28 to TRBJ2-1; 10 bases fit TRBD1. After removal of 5 bases from V and 4 bases from J, the junction contained 5 bases not matched to a gene. The CDR3 runs 15 residues. Germline CDR1 MDHEN, CDR2 SYDVKM. This CDR3 is CASSPRGQGYNEQFF. The DNA for the CDR3 is TGTGCCAGCAGTCCCCGGGGACAGGGGTACAATGAGCAGTTCTTC.

The CDR3 spells CASSGWEGNRAYNEQFF. In nucleotides, the CDR3 is TGTGCCAGCAGCGGGTGGGAGGGAAATAGGGCCTACAATGAGCAGTTCTTC. This chain uses TRBV5-6 with TRBJ2-1; 7 bases map to TRBD2. The CDR3 sequence is 17 residues long. Germline V lookup: CDR1 SGHDT, CDR2 YYEEEE. V lost 4 bases, J lost 2 bases, and 12 bases stayed unmatched.

The chain combines TRBV7-9 with TRBJ2-7; D is possibly TRBD2 (6 bases). The germline gives CDR1 SEHNR, CDR2 FQNEAQ (reference sequence). Trimming removed 3 bases from V and 4 bases from J, with 16 bases in between. This CDR3 is built from 15 residues. The DNA for the CDR3 is TGTGCCAGCAGCTTCCTCGGGAGTACCGGTTACGAGCAGTACTTC. This encodes CASSFLGSTGYEQYF.

This clone was picked up one time. The rearrangement uses TRBV29-1 and TRBJ2-7; 11 bases map to TRBD2. Per germline, CDR1 SQVTM and CDR2 ANQGSEA. The CDR3 sequence is 12 residues long. The V segment lost 6 bases and the J segment 2 bases; nucleotides outside the gene matches: 0. The CDR3 sequence: CSVTSGTYEQYF. The CDR3 DNA sequence: TGCAGCGTGACTAGCGGGACCTACGAGCAGTACTTC.

V gene TRBV5-4 combines with J gene TRBJ2-7; 9 nucleotides match TRBD1. The V gene end was trimmed by 2 bases and the J gene end by 2 bases; junction bases not matched to a gene: 2. The germline CDR1 and CDR2 sequences are SGHNT and YYREEE (reference sequence). The CDR3 runs 14 residues. Written as DNA, the CDR3 is TGTGCCAGCAGCTTAAGGACAGGGGCCTACGAGCAGTACTTC. This codes for CASSLRTGAYEQYF.

V and J are TRBV6-2 or TRBV6-3 and TRBJ2-7; a possible D gene is TRBD1 (6 bases). Trimming took 5 bases from V and 5 from J, leaving 7 bases between them. Germline CDR1 is MNHEY and CDR2 is SVGEGT. This CDR3 contains 11 residues. The CDR3 here is CASSDRHEQYF. The CDR3 nucleotides read TGTGCCAGCAGTGACAGGCACGAGCAGTACTTC.